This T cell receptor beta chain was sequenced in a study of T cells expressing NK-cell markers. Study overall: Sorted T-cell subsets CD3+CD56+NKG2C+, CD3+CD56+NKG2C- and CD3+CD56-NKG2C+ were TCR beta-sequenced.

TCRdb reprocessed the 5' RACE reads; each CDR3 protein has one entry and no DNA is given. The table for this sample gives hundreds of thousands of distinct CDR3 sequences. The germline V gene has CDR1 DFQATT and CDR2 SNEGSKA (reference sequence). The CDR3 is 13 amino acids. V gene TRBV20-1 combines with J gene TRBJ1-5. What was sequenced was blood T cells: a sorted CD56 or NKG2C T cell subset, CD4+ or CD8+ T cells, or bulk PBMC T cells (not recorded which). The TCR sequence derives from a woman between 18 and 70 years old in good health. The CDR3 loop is CSARVRENQPQHF.